The clone carrying this T cell receptor (beta chain) is medium-sized by share. Its antigen is unidentified. This entry belongs to a study of prognosis after radiotherapy for stage I lung cancer. Study context: Radiotherapy: SBRT, 3 to 5 fractions, biologically effective dose at least 100 Gy. Distant metastases were recorded in a few patients after radiotherapy, at a median of about 7 months, and no significant progression was recorded in around 16.

Study observations and caveats: Compared with a median of 10,088 beforehand, unique TCR clone counts dropped to approximately 6,300 after stereotactic body radiation therapy.

The CDR3 loop spans 16 amino acids. The germline gives CDR1 SNHLY, CDR2 FYNNEI. V shed 0 bases, J shed 4 bases, and the junction held 5 bases outside the gene matches. From genomic DNA, TCR beta CDR3 was amplified by two-round multiplex PCR. It was primers specific to each TRBV and TRBJ gene that first-round PCR used. TCRdb passed the multiplex PCR reads through MiXCR, listing each CDR3 protein once. The data show about 15,000 distinct CDR3 sequences, more than 15% seen once. The sample here was PBMCs, taken before or after stereotactic body radiation therapy (not recorded which). V is TRBV2 and J is TRBJ2-1; 8 nucleotides agree with TRBD2. The source of this sequence is a donor over 45 with non-small cell lung cancer. The CDR3 protein is CASSEAAGGHYNEQFF. The CDR3 DNA is TGTGCCAGCAGTGAAGCCGCGGGGGGCCATTACAATGAGCAGTTCTTC.